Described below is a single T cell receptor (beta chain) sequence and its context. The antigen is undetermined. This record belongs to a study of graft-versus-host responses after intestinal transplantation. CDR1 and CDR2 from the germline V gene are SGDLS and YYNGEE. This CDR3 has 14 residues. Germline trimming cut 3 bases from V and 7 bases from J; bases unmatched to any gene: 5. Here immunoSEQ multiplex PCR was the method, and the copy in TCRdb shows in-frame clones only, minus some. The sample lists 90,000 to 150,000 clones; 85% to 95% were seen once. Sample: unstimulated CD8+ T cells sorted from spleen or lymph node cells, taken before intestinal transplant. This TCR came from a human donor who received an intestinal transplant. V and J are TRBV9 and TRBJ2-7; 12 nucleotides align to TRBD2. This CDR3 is CASSATSGSVEQYF. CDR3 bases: TGTGCCAGCAGCGCGACTAGCGGGAGTGTGGAGCAGTACTTC.